Listed below are T cell receptor beta chains from one sample, sequenced in a study of monozygotic twins with inflammatory bowel disease. TCRdb reprocessed the 5' RACE reads, keeping one entry per CDR3 protein, no DNA. The table for this sample gives about 300,000 distinct CDR3 sequences. Sequencing used blood. All receptors come from a human donor with ulcerative colitis or Crohn's disease, or a healthy co-twin of an affected twin (not recorded which). The CDR3 runs from the conserved cysteine through the conserved F or W.

J gene: TRBJ1-6
CDR3 length: 15
V gene: TRBV7-2
CDR3 protein: CASSLEGEGFSPLHF

J gene: TRBJ1-1
CDR3 length: 15
V gene: TRBV18
CDR3 protein: CASSPPGQTNTEAFF

J gene: TRBJ2-5
CDR3 length: 14
V gene: TRBV7-7
CDR3 protein: CASSFRGGRETQYF

J gene: TRBJ1-3
CDR3 length: 13
V gene: TRBV6-5
CDR3 protein: CASSYSNGNTIYF

J gene: TRBJ2-2
CDR3 length: 16
V gene: TRBV7-9
CDR3 protein: CASSFPGPRNTGELFF

J gene: TRBJ2-5
CDR3 length: 14
V gene: TRBV10-3
CDR3 protein: CAISESRHQETQYF

J gene: TRBJ1-4
CDR3 length: 14
V gene: TRBV18
CDR3 protein: CASSQAGSREKLFF

J gene: TRBJ1-2
CDR3 length: 14
V gene: TRBV10-3
CDR3 protein: CAISEPGTVLRYTF

J gene: TRBJ2-2
CDR3 length: 17
V gene: TRBV28
CDR3 protein: CAQGGHMGPLIAGELFF

J gene: TRBJ2-1
CDR3 length: 12
V gene: TRBV12-3/TRBV12-4
CDR3 protein: CASSTGGTGGFF

J gene: TRBJ2-3
CDR3 length: 13
V gene: TRBV18
CDR3 protein: CASSPLQGDTQYF

J gene: TRBJ2-1
CDR3 length: 14
V gene: TRBV10-3
CDR3 protein: CAISEIGTGCPSFF

J gene: TRBJ2-7
CDR3 length: 14
V gene: TRBV6-2/TRBV6-3
CDR3 protein: CASTRQNYWFEQYF

J gene: TRBJ1-2
CDR3 length: 16
V gene: TRBV5-1
CDR3 protein: CASSPRRQGEKDGYTF

J gene: TRBJ2-1
CDR3 length: 14
V gene: TRBV5-1
CDR3 protein: CASTVGSGGNEQFF

J gene: TRBJ2-1
CDR3 length: 15
V gene: TRBV12-3/TRBV12-4
CDR3 protein: CASSLSGATYNEQFF

J gene: TRBJ2-1
CDR3 length: 15
V gene: TRBV7-3
CDR3 protein: CASSLGDTTYNEQFF

J gene: TRBJ1-4
CDR3 length: 12
V gene: TRBV7-8
CDR3 protein: CASSLRVGRLFF

J gene: TRBJ1-2
CDR3 length: 13
V gene: TRBV14
CDR3 protein: CASSREVYYGYTF

J gene: TRBJ2-3
CDR3 length: 12
V gene: TRBV7-9
CDR3 protein: CASSQSWDTQYF

J gene: TRBJ1-3
CDR3 length: 17
V gene: TRBV7-2
CDR3 protein: CASSLSEWPGGGNTIYF

J gene: TRBJ2-7
CDR3 length: 13
V gene: TRBV18
CDR3 protein: CASSPPTGFEQYF

J gene: TRBJ2-2
CDR3 length: 16
V gene: TRBV5-1
CDR3 protein: CASSLYQGANTGELFF

J gene: TRBJ2-2
CDR3 length: 13
V gene: TRBV5-1
CDR3 protein: CASSSLGTGELFF

J gene: TRBJ2-5
CDR3 length: 15
V gene: TRBV6-5
CDR3 protein: CASSYGISLGETQYF

J gene: TRBJ2-5
CDR3 length: 18
V gene: TRBV7-7
CDR3 protein: CASSLRGWGSPGSETQYF

J gene: TRBJ1-2
CDR3 length: 13
V gene: TRBV19
CDR3 protein: CASRLLNEYGYTF

J gene: TRBJ2-7
CDR3 length: 15
V gene: TRBV27
CDR3 protein: CATKLQTRGLLEQYF

J gene: TRBJ1-4
CDR3 length: 16
V gene: TRBV6-1
CDR3 protein: CASSALPFATNEKLFF

J gene: TRBJ2-7
CDR3 length: 13
V gene: TRBV29-1
CDR3 protein: CSVVEVSLYEQYF

J gene: TRBJ2-2
CDR3 length: 14
V gene: TRBV28
CDR3 protein: CASSLIGDTGELFF

J gene: TRBJ2-2
CDR3 length: 14
V gene: TRBV6-1
CDR3 protein: CASTRGGPTGELFF

J gene: TRBJ2-7
CDR3 length: 15
V gene: TRBV5-3
CDR3 protein: CARSTRGSGVIEQYF

J gene: TRBJ2-2
CDR3 length: 16
V gene: TRBV7-6
CDR3 protein: CATSLAARPNTGELFF

J gene: TRBJ2-1
CDR3 length: 17
V gene: TRBV7-2
CDR3 protein: CASSLMGAGTPGSEQFF

J gene: TRBJ2-3
CDR3 length: 16
V gene: TRBV6-1
CDR3 protein: CASSQGTSRATDTQYF

J gene: TRBJ2-5
CDR3 length: 15
V gene: TRBV9
CDR3 protein: CASSVATLTQETQYF

J gene: TRBJ2-7
CDR3 length: 18
V gene: TRBV5-1
CDR3 protein: CASSSGAGQGTKTYEQYF

J gene: TRBJ2-6
CDR3 length: 20
V gene: TRBV19
CDR3 protein: CASSIEPTGTASSGANVLTF

J gene: TRBJ2-7
CDR3 length: 14
V gene: TRBV7-2
CDR3 protein: CASQAAGATYEQYF

J gene: TRBJ2-7
CDR3 length: 12
V gene: TRBV20-1
CDR3 protein: CSARDLGGEQYF

J gene: TRBJ2-2
CDR3 length: 15
V gene: TRBV20-1
CDR3 protein: CSAGYYRGHTGELFF

J gene: TRBJ2-2
CDR3 length: 13
V gene: TRBV9
CDR3 protein: CASSPVVTGELFF

J gene: TRBJ1-5
CDR3 length: 15
V gene: TRBV12-3/TRBV12-4
CDR3 protein: CASSRGDRIFQPQHF

J gene: TRBJ2-5
CDR3 length: 15
V gene: TRBV7-2
CDR3 protein: CASTRRASGQETQYF

J gene: TRBJ2-3
CDR3 length: 21
V gene: TRBV5-1
CDR3 protein: CASSPTMLSLVPERFTDTQYF

J gene: TRBJ2-7
CDR3 length: 13
V gene: TRBV25-1
CDR3 protein: CASQGANNYEQYF

J gene: TRBJ2-3
CDR3 length: 17
V gene: TRBV7-2
CDR3 protein: CASSYPAGGSSTDTQYF

J gene: TRBJ2-2
CDR3 length: 13
V gene: TRBV11-3
CDR3 protein: CASSREDTGELFF

J gene: TRBJ1-5
CDR3 length: 15
V gene: TRBV19
CDR3 protein: CASSIVPGSNQPQHF

J gene: TRBJ2-1
CDR3 length: 14
V gene: TRBV15
CDR3 protein: CATTVTSGSYEQFF

J gene: TRBJ2-6
CDR3 length: 20
V gene: TRBV4-3
CDR3 protein: CASSQGVLRTGTTGANVLTF

J gene: TRBJ2-3
CDR3 length: 14
V gene: TRBV7-2
CDR3 protein: CASSLAGRRDTQYF

J gene: TRBJ2-5
CDR3 length: 14
V gene: TRBV3-1
CDR3 protein: CASSQASGRETQYF

J gene: TRBJ2-7
CDR3 length: 12
V gene: TRBV15
CDR3 protein: CATRDTSYEQYF

J gene: TRBJ1-5
CDR3 length: 15
V gene: TRBV6-2/TRBV6-3
CDR3 protein: CASRAVGQNNQPQHF

J gene: TRBJ1-2
CDR3 length: 15
V gene: TRBV4-3
CDR3 protein: CASSQDSTGVSGYTF

J gene: TRBJ2-1
CDR3 length: 15
V gene: TRBV6-2/TRBV6-3
CDR3 protein: CASSLRGLSINEQFF